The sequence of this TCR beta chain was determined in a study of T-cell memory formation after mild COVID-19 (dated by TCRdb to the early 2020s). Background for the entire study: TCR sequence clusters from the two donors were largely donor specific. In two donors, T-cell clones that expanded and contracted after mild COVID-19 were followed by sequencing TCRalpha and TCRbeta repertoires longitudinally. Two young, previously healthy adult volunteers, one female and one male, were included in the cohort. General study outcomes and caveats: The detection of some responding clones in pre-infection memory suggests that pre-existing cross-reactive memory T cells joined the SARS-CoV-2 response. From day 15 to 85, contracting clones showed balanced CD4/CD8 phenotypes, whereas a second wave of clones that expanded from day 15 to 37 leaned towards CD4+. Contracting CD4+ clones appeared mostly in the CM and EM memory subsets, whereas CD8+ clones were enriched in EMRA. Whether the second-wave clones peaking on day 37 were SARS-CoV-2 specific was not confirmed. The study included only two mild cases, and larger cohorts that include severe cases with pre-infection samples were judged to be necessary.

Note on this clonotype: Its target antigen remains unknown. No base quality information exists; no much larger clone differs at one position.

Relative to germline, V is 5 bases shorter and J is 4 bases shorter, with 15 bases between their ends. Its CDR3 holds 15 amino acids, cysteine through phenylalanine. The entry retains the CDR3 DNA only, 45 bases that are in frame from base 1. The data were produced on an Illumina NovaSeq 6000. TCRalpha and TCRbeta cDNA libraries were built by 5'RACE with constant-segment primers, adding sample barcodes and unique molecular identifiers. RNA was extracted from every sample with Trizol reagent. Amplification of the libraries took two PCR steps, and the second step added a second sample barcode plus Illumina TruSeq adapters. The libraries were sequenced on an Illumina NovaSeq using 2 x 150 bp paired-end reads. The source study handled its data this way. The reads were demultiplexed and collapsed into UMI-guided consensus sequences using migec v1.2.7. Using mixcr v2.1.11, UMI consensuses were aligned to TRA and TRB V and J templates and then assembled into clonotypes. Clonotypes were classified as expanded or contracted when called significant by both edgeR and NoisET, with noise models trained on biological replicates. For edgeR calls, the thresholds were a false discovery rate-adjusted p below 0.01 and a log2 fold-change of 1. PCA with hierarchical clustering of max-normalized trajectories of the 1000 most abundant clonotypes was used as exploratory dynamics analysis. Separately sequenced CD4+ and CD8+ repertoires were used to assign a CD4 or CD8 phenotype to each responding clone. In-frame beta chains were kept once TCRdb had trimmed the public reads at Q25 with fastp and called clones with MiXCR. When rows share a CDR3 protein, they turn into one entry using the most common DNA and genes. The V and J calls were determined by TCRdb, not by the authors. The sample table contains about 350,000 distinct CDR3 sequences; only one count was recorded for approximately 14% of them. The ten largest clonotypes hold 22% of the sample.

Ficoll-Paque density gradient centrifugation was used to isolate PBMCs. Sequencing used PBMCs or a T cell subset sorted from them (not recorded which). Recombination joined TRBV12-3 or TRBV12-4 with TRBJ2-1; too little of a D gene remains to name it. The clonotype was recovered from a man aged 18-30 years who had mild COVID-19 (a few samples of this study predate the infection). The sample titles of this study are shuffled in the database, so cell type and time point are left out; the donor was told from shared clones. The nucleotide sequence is TGTGCCAGCAGTGAGTCACCCACTGGGTACAATGAGCAGTTCTTC. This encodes CASSESPTGYNEQFF.